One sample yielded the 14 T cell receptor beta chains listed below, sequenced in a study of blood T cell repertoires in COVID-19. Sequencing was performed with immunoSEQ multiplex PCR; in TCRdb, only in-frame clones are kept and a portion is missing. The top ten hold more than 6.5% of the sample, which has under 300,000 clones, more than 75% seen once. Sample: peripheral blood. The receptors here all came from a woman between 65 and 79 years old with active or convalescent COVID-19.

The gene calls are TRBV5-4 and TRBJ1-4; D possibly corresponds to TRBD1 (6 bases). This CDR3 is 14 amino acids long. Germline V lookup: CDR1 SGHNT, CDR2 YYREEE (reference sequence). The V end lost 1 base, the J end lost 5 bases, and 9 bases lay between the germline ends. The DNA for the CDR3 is TGTGCCAGCAGCTTGCGGACAGACAATGAAAAACTGTTTTTT. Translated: CASSLRTDNEKLFF.

The CDR3 reads CSVVHDGEVGYTF. CDR3 nucleotides: TGCAGCGTTGTCCACGACGGGGAAGTCGGCTACACCTTC. The chain joins TRBV29-1 to TRBJ1-2, with D uncertain. V lost 4 bases and J 8 bases, leaving 17 bases between the germline ends. CDR1 is SQVTM, CDR2 ANQGSEA, per germline. CDR3 size: 13 residues.

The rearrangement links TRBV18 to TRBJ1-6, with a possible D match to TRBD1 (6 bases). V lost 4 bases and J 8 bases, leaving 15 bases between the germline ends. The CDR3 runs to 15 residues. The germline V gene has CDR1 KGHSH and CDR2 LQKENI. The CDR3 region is CASSLYGQLYSPLHF. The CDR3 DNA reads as TGTGCCAGCTCACTCTATGGACAGTTGTATTCACCCCTCCACTTT. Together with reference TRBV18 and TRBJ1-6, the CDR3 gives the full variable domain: NAGVMQNPRHLVRRRGQEARLRCSPMKGHSHVYWYRQLPEEGLKFMVYLQKENIIDESGMPKERFSAEFPKEGPSILRIQQVVRGDSAAYFCASSLYGQLYSPLHFGNGTRLTVT.

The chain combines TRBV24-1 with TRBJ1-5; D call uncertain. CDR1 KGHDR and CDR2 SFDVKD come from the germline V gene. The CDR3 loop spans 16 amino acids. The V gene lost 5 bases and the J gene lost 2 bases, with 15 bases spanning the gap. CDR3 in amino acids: CATSVPWPLGNQPQHF. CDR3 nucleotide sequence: TGTGCCACCAGTGTCCCTTGGCCCCTCGGCAATCAGCCCCAGCATTTT.

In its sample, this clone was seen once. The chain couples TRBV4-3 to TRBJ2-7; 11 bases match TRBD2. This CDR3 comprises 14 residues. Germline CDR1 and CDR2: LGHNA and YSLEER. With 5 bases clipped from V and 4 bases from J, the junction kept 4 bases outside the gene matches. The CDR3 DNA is TGCGCCAGCAGCGACGGGACTAGCGGATACGAGCAGTACTTC. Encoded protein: CASSDGTSGYEQYF.

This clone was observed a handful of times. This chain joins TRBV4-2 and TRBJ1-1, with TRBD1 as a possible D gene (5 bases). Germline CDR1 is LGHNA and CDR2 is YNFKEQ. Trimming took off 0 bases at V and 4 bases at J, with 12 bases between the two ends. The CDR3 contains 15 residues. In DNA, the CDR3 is TGTGCCAGCAGCCAAGATTCTAGGGGCGGCACTGAAGCTTTCTTT. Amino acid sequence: CASSQDSRGGTEAFF.

The CDR3 region has the DNA TGTGCCAGCAACCTACAGGCGCACTTGAACACTGAAGCTTTCTTT. Translation: CASNLQAHLNTEAFF. V gene TRBV5-6 combines with J gene TRBJ1-1; tentative D call: TRBD1 (5 bases). The V gene lost 6 bases and the J gene lost 0 bases, with 15 bases spanning the gap. The CDR3 is 15 amino acids. Germline assignment: CDR1 SGHDT and CDR2 YYEEEE.

The CDR3 is CASSNRVDEAFF. In DNA form, the CDR3 reads TGTGCCAGTAGTAACAGGGTAGATGAAGCTTTCTTT. The gene calls are TRBV19 and TRBJ1-1, with D perhaps TRBD1 (6 bases). The length of the CDR3 is 12 residues. Trimming cost V 4 bases and J 7 bases, with 10 bases left between them. Per germline, CDR1 LNHDA and CDR2 SQIVND (reference sequence).

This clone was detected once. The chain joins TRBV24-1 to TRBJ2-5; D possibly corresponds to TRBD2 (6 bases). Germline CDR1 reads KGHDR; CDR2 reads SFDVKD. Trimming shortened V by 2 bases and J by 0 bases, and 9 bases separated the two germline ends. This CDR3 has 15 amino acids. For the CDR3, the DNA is TGTGCCACCAGTGATTACCGGGGGTACCAAGAGACCCAGTACTTC. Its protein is CATSDYRGYQETQYF.

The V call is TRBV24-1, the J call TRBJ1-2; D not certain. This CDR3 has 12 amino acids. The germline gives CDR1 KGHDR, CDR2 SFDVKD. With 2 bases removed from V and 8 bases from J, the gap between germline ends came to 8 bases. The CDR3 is CATSDSFRGYTF. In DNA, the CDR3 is TGTGCCACCAGTGATTCGTTTAGAGGCTACACCTTC.

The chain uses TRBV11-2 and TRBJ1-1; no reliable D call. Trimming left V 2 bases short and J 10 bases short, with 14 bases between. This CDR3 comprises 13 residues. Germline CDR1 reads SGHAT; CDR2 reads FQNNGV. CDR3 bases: TGTGCCAGCAGCTTACTTCGAACAAGACTAGCTTTCTTT. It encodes CASSLLRTRLAFF.

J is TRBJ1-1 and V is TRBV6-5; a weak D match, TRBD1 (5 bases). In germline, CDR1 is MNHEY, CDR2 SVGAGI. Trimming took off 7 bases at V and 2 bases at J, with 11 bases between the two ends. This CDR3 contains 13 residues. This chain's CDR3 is CASIGHFNTEAFF. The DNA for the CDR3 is TGTGCCAGCATAGGACACTTCAACACTGAAGCTTTCTTT.

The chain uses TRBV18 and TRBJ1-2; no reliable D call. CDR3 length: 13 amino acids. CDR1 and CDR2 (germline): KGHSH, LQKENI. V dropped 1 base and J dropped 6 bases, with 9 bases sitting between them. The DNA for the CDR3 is TGTGCCAGCTCACCACAGTCGAGAGATGGCTACACCTTC. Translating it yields CASSPQSRDGYTF.

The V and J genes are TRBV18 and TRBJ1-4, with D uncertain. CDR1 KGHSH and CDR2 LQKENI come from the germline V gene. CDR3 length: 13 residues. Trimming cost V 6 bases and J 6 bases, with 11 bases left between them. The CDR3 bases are TGTGCCAGCTCCCCCGGCGGGGATGAAAAACTGTTTTTT. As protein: CASSPGGDEKLFF.